A selection of T cell receptor beta chains follows, all from one sample in a study of cytomegalovirus exposure and HLA in healthy donors. Measured with immunoSEQ multiplex PCR; TCRdb has only the in-frame clones, and not every one. The sample lists 120,000 to 150,000 clones; around 85% were seen once. The sequenced sample consisted of PBMCs. All receptors derive from a woman aged 30 to 39 in good health and CMV-seronegative. Each CDR3 is given with its conserved first and last residue. Each record gives: V gene, D gene, J gene, clone size, CDR3 protein, CDR3 DNA. A D gene is named only where the DNA matches it firmly. Size values are once, few and many counts, or a class for expanded clones, and some rows have none.

TRBV2	NA	TRBJ1-1	NA	CASSEEGGAFF	TGTGCCAGCAGTGAAGAAGGGGGAGCTTTCTTT
TRBV7-9	NA	TRBJ2-1	NA	CASSYRDTSYNEQFF	TGTGCCAGCAGCTACCGGGACACTTCCTACAATGAGCAGTTCTTC
TRBV7-9	NA	TRBJ2-7	NA	CASRRNYEQYF	TGTGCCAGCAGGCGGAATTACGAGCAGTACTTC
TRBV5-6	TRBD1	TRBJ1-2	few	CASSRGTGVNGYTF	TGTGCCAGCAGCAGGGGGACAGGGGTAAATGGCTACACCTTC
TRBV19	NA	TRBJ1-6	NA	CASNDRSSYNSPLHF	TGTGCCAGTAATGACAGAAGCTCCTATAATTCACCCCTCCACTTT
TRBV9	TRBD2	TRBJ2-1	NA	CASSVAGLAGVNEQFF	TGTGCCAGCAGCGTAGCTGGGCTAGCGGGAGTAAACGAGCAGTTCTTC
TRBV7-2	NA	TRBJ1-1	few	CASSLEGGTEAFF	TGTGCCAGCAGCTTAGAGGGGGGGACTGAAGCTTTCTTT
TRBV29-1	TRBD1	TRBJ2-7	NA	CSALPGQRSYEQYF	TGCAGCGCCCTACCGGGACAGCGAAGCTACGAGCAGTACTTC
TRBV29-1	NA	TRBJ2-7	NA	CSVEWTGGRSYEQYF	TGCAGCGTTGAATGGACGGGGGGCCGTTCCTACGAGCAGTACTTC
TRBV6-1	TRBD1	TRBJ1-6	few	CASSRTGLNSPLHF	TGTGCCAGCAGTCGGACAGGGCTTAATTCACCCCTCCACTTT
TRBV6-5	TRBD2	TRBJ2-2	NA	CASSRTSPGELFF	TGTGCCAGCAGTCGGACTAGCCCCGGGGAGCTGTTTTTT
TRBV9	TRBD1	TRBJ2-5	many	CASSVGGQGTQETQYF	TGTGCCAGCAGCGTAGGGGGACAGGGGACCCAAGAGACCCAGTACTTC
TRBV7-2	TRBD2	TRBJ2-1	few	CASSLAASGRNEQFF	TGTGCCAGCAGCTTAGCCGCTAGCGGGAGAAATGAGCAGTTCTTC
TRBV2	TRBD1	TRBJ2-1	NA	CAIQQGALRNEQFF	TGTGCCATTCAACAGGGGGCGCTTCGGAATGAGCAGTTCTTC
TRBV2	NA	TRBJ2-6	once	CASSDVGYLATGANVLTF	TGTGCCAGCAGTGATGTCGGCTATCTAGCGACTGGGGCCAACGTCCTGACTTTC
TRBV2	NA	TRBJ2-3	NA	CASKAIASTDTQYF	TGTGCCAGCAAGGCCATAGCCTCCACAGATACGCAGTATTTT
TRBV6-1	NA	TRBJ1-4	once	CATIPLPSGNEKLFF	TGTGCCACCATACCCCTCCCGTCGGGTAATGAAAAACTGTTTTTT
TRBV9	TRBD1	TRBJ2-7	NA	CASSVGDSSYEQYF	TGTGCCAGCAGCGTAGGGGACAGCTCCTACGAGCAGTACTTC
TRBV30	TRBD1	TRBJ2-4	NA	CAWSPPGTGVRVAPIQYF	TGTGCCTGGAGTCCCCCAGGGACAGGCGTCAGGGTGGCCCCGATTCAGTACTTC
TRBV14	TRBD2	TRBJ2-5	NA	CASSQGLAGFWGETQYF	TGTGCCAGCAGCCAAGGACTAGCGGGGTTTTGGGGAGAGACCCAGTACTTC
TRBV10-3	NA	TRBJ2-2	NA	CAISAIWGEGTGELFF	TGTGCCATCAGTGCGATCTGGGGGGAAGGCACCGGGGAGCTGTTTTTT
TRBV19	TRBD1	TRBJ1-5	NA	CASSLQGAFRQPQHF	TGTGCCAGTAGTCTACAGGGGGCCTTCCGTCAGCCCCAGCATTTT
TRBV4-3	NA	TRBJ2-3	NA	CASSAINSGTDTQYF	TGCGCCAGCAGCGCCATAAACAGTGGCACAGATACGCAGTATTTT
TRBV2	TRBD2	TRBJ2-3	NA	CATEEAGGPDTDTQYF	TGTGCCACCGAGGAAGCGGGAGGGCCGGACACAGATACGCAGTATTTT
TRBV9	NA	TRBJ2-1	NA	CASNGGYNNEQFF	TGTGCCAGCAATGGGGGGTATAACAATGAGCAGTTCTTC
TRBV4-3	TRBD1	TRBJ1-5	NA	CASSQFTGGNQPQHF	TGCGCCAGCAGCCAATTTACAGGGGGGAATCAGCCCCAGCATTTT
TRBV25-1	TRBD2	TRBJ2-3	NA	CASSEFSGGTDTQYF	TGTGCCAGCAGTGAATTTAGCGGGGGCACAGATACGCAGTATTTT
TRBV6-1	NA	TRBJ1-1	few	CASSSLGQGPEAFF	TGTGCCAGCAGTAGCTTAGGGCAGGGCCCTGAAGCTTTCTTT
TRBV7-8	NA	TRBJ2-1	NA	CASSLGSEQFF	TGTGCCAGCAGCCTAGGGAGTGAGCAGTTCTTC
TRBV7-2	TRBD1	TRBJ1-2	NA	CASRYGTVANYGYTF	TGTGCCAGCAGATATGGGACAGTAGCTAACTATGGCTACACCTTC
TRBV27	TRBD2	TRBJ2-7	NA	CASSPGLAGAYEQYF	TGTGCCAGCAGTCCCGGACTAGCGGGGGCCTACGAGCAGTACTTC
TRBV5-4	TRBD1	TRBJ1-6	NA	CASGTGTGSGNSPLHF	TGTGCCAGCGGAACCGGGACAGGGTCCGGTAATTCACCCCTCCACTTT
TRBV27	NA	TRBJ2-5	NA	CASSSTYLQETQYF	TGTGCCAGCAGTTCCACATATCTCCAAGAGACCCAGTACTTC
TRBV23-1	NA	TRBJ1-2	NA	CATPAGLANYGYTF	TGCGCCACCCCAGCGGGCCTAGCTAACTATGGCTACACCTTC
TRBV7-8	TRBD1	TRBJ1-5	few	CASSLVTGRQPQHF	TGTGCCAGCAGCTTAGTGACAGGGCGTCAGCCCCAGCATTTT
TRBV10-3	TRBD1	TRBJ1-1	NA	CAISEGQGLLNTEAFF	TGTGCCATCAGTGAGGGACAGGGGCTTCTTAACACTGAAGCTTTCTTT
TRBV5-1	NA	TRBJ2-3	NA	CASSLVRGTSADTQYF	TGCGCCAGCAGCTTGGTCAGGGGAACTAGCGCAGATACGCAGTATTTT
TRBV23-1	TRBD1	TRBJ2-4	NA	CASSHPNRGLAKNIQYF	TGCGCCAGCAGTCACCCCAACAGGGGTCTAGCCAAAAACATTCAGTACTTC
TRBV27	NA	TRBJ2-1	NA	CASSSDSRRYNEQFF	TGTGCCAGCAGTTCCGACAGTCGCCGATACAATGAGCAGTTCTTC
TRBV5-4	TRBD2	TRBJ2-1	NA	CASSLGVAGGPWQFF	TGTGCCAGCAGCTTGGGAGTAGCGGGGGGGCCCTGGCAGTTCTTC
TRBV7-2	NA	TRBJ2-1	NA	CASSFVGLLHNEQFF	TGTGCCAGCAGCTTCGTCGGACTCCTACATAATGAGCAGTTCTTC
TRBV5-6	NA	TRBJ2-2	NA	CASSLGVDSTVNTGELFF	TGTGCCAGCAGCTTAGGGGTAGACTCGACAGTGAACACCGGGGAGCTGTTTTTT
TRBV10-3	NA	TRBJ1-3	few	CAIGALWGNTIYF	TGTGCCATCGGGGCACTGTGGGGAAACACCATATATTTT